Following are 29 T cell receptor beta chains from one sample sequenced in a study of neurological immune-mediated disorders. TCRdb reanalysed the 5' RACE reads using MiXCR and keeps one entry per CDR3 protein. Of 65,000 to 70,000 distinct CDR3 sequences listed, approximately 4.1% are singletons. Sequenced sample: PBMCs. All receptors come from a man aged 30-40 years with multiple sclerosis.

In this sample, this clonotype turned up many times. The genes are TRBV5-1 and TRBJ2-3; D uncertain. V lost 4 bases to trimming and J lost 1 base, with 13 bases between them. Germline lookup yields CDR1 SGHRS and CDR2 YFSETQ. This CDR3 is built from 15 residues. Here the CDR3 reads CASSRVPLRTDTQYF. The CDR3 DNA reads as TGCGCCAGCAGCAGGGTCCCCCTGCGCACAGATACGCAGTATTTT.

At least ten counts were recorded for this clonotype. The junction and the germline gene differ at one end; a read error may be behind it. This chain uses TRBV15 with TRBJ2-6, with 9 bases fitting TRBD1. CDR3 length: 17 amino acids. Germline values: CDR1 LNHNV, CDR2 YYDKDF (reference sequence). CDR3 region: CATSGDRGTAGANVLTF. For the CDR3, the DNA is TGTGCCACCAGCGGAGACAGGGGGACTGCCGGGGCCAACGTCCTGACTTTC.

This clonotype was found many times. This chain joins TRBV12-3 or TRBV12-4 and TRBJ1-1, with D hard to call. Trimming left V 1 base short and J 12 bases short, with 6 bases between. There are 10 residues in the CDR3. The CDR3 spells CASSLEAPFF. The CDR3 nucleotides read TGTGCCAGCAGTTTAGAGGCCCCTTTCTTT.

This clonotype has just a few counts. This chain connects TRBV29-1 to TRBJ2-3; possibly TRBD1 or TRBD2 for D (5 bases each). Germline V gene lookup returns CDR1 SQVTM and CDR2 ANQGSEA. V gave up 3 bases and J gave up 0 bases, with 7 bases separating them. The CDR3 runs to 13 residues. The CDR3 region has the DNA TGCAGCGTTGAGTGGGGGAGCACAGATACGCAGTATTTT. Translated: CSVEWGSTDTQYF.

At least ten counts were recorded for this clonotype. The chain links TRBV5-1 to TRBJ2-1; D assignment may be TRBD1 or TRBD2 (6 bases each). Germline lookup yields CDR1 SGHRS and CDR2 YFSETQ. V lost 7 bases to trimming and J lost 7 bases, with 18 bases between them. This CDR3 contains 14 residues. The chain's CDR3 is CASREGGLLNEQFF. The CDR3 DNA is TGCGCCAGCCGAGAGGGGGGCCTTCTTAATGAGCAGTTCTTC.

This clonotype appeared many times. The chain couples TRBV5-1 to TRBJ2-3, with 8 bases identical to TRBD1. V lost 2 bases to trimming and J lost 0 bases; unmatched junction nucleotides: 2. The germline gives CDR1 SGHRS, CDR2 YFSETQ. This CDR3 spans 15 amino acids. In DNA form, the CDR3 reads TGCGCCAGCAGCTTTCGGACAGGGAGCACAGATACGCAGTATTTT. Translated, it gives CASSFRTGSTDTQYF.

There are many counts of this clonotype. This rearrangement joins TRBV2 to TRBJ2-7; D possibly corresponds to TRBD1 (5 bases). V was pared by 6 bases and J by 4 bases, with 10 bases between. The CDR3 is 12 amino acids. In germline, CDR1 is SNHLY, CDR2 FYNNEI. The CDR3 spells CASRADSYEQYF. As DNA, the CDR3 is TGTGCCAGCAGAGCCGACAGTTACGAGCAGTACTTC. Combining the CDR3 with reference TRBV2 and TRBJ2-7 gives the whole variable domain EPEVTQTPSHQVTQMGQEVILRCVPISNHLYFYWYRQILGQKVEFLVSFYNNEISEKSEIFDDQFSVERPDGSNFTLKIRSTKLEDSAMYFCASRADSYEQYFGPGTRLTVT.

This clonotype came up many times. J is TRBJ2-2 and V is TRBV11-2, with 11 bases matching TRBD1. The length of the CDR3 is 15 residues. CDR1 SGHAT and CDR2 FQNNGV come from the germline V gene. Trimming took 5 bases from V and 6 from J; bases not matched to a gene: 5. CDR3 in DNA: TGTGCCAGCAGCCTCGGACAGGGGGCCGCCGGGGAGCTGTTTTTT. It yields the protein CASSLGQGAAGELFF.

This clonotype occurred many times. The chain joins TRBV5-1 to TRBJ2-3; D uncertain. From germline, CDR1 is SGHRS and CDR2 YFSETQ. The V gene lost 6 bases and the J gene lost 1 base, with 9 bases spanning the gap. CDR3 length: 13 residues. DNA for the CDR3: TGCGCCAGCATGGGGTGGGGCACAGATACGCAGTATTTT. Translated: CASMGWGTDTQYF.

This clonotype was seen many times. This chain links TRBV7-2 with TRBJ2-3, with TRBD2 identical over 9 bases. The CDR3 consists of 16 residues. J was trimmed by 4 bases and V by 4 bases; bases with no gene match: 9. CDR1 is SGHTA, CDR2 FQGNSA, per germline. The CDR3 nucleotides read TGTGCCAGCAGCTCAGGGCGCGGGGGGGCCGCAGATACGCAGTATTTT. It yields the protein CASSSGRGGAADTQYF.

On this clonotype: The junction and the germline gene differ at one end; a read error may be behind it. The chain uses TRBV5-1 and TRBJ1-3, with D hard to call. Germline V gene lookup returns CDR1 SGHRS and CDR2 YFSETQ. This CDR3 contains 18 residues. CDR3 residues: CASSLAPADWDSGNTIYF. The CDR3 DNA sequence: TGCGCCAGTAGCTTGGCCCCGGCAGATTGGGACTCTGGAAACACCATATATTTT. Full variable domain (remainder filled in from reference TRBV5-1 and TRBJ1-3): KAGVTQTPRYLIKTRGQQVTLSCSPISGHRSVSWYQQTPGQGLQFLFEYFSETQRNKGNFPGRFSGRQFSNSRSEMNVSTLELGDSALYLCASSLAPADWDSGNTIYFGEGSWLTVV.

This clonotype qualifies as medium-sized. The chain recombines TRBV5-1 with TRBJ2-5, with D unresolved. Germline loops: CDR1 SGHRS, CDR2 YFSETQ. V lost 0 bases, J lost 3 bases, and 0 bases lay in between. The CDR3 has 11 residues. The CDR3 loop reads CASSLEETQYF. CDR3 nucleotide sequence: TGCGCCAGCAGCTTGGAAGAGACCCAGTACTTC.

This clonotype has a count of ten or more. The V and J genes are TRBV5-4 and TRBJ2-3, with D unresolved. CDR3 length equals 13 residues. With 7 bases removed from V and 9 bases from J, the gap between germline ends came to 18 bases. Germline CDR1 is SGHNT and CDR2 is YYREEE (reference sequence). CDR3 bases: TGTGCCAGCCGGTTATGGCAAGCTGAGACGCAGTATTTT. It specifies CASRLWQAETQYF.

This clonotype was detected ten times or more. This chain connects TRBV11-2 to TRBJ2-7; 7 nucleotides line up with TRBD1. J was trimmed by 2 bases and V by 4 bases; bases with no gene match: 14. This CDR3 region has 17 residues. Germline V lookup: CDR1 SGHAT, CDR2 FQNNGV. The CDR3 is CASSSVFGTAKTYEQYF. The CDR3 DNA sequence: TGTGCCAGCAGCTCGGTCTTTGGGACAGCGAAGACCTACGAGCAGTACTTC.

Ten or more counts support this clonotype. The chain employs TRBV5-1 and TRBJ1-2, with 10 nucleotides matching TRBD1. V dropped 4 bases and J dropped 5; count of bases not matched to a gene: 14. This CDR3 is built from 17 residues. CDR1 is SGHRS and CDR2 is YFSETQ in the germline V gene. CDR3: CASSRPPDRGHGYGYTF. CDR3 DNA: TGCGCCAGCAGCCGCCCCCCCGACAGGGGGCATGGGTATGGCTACACCTTC.

This clonotype was seen many times. The chain is built from TRBV7-9 and TRBJ1-2; a possible D gene is TRBD1 (6 bases). The CDR3 spans 14 residues. With 4 bases removed from V and 2 bases from J, the gap between germline ends came to 11 bases. Germline lookup yields CDR1 SEHNR and CDR2 FQNEAQ (reference sequence). The CDR3 protein is CASSYRDTNYGYTF. The CDR3 nucleotides read TGTGCCAGCAGCTACCGGGACACCAACTATGGCTACACCTTC.

This clonotype showed up many times. V gene TRBV7-2 combines with J gene TRBJ2-5; D not certain. Germline CDR1 SGHTA, CDR2 FQGNSA. CDR3 size: 14 residues. The V and J ends lost 3 bases and 2 bases respectively, with 10 bases between them. Here the CDR3 reads CASSFNHGQETQYF. CDR3 nucleotide sequence: TGTGCCAGCAGCTTCAACCACGGACAAGAGACCCAGTACTTC.

A word on this clonotype: A much larger clone lies one base from this, so it may be a read error. This chain links TRBV20-1 with TRBJ2-7; D call uncertain. Germline loops: CDR1 DFQATT, CDR2 SNEGSKA (reference sequence). V was shortened by 1 base and J by 2 bases, with 12 bases between the two germline ends. This CDR3 spans 14 amino acids. CDR3 DNA: TGCAGTGCTAGAGCTCCGGAAAAAACCTACGAGCAGTACTTC. It translates to CSARAPEKTYEQYF.

The V call is TRBV20-1, the J call TRBJ1-1; D gene unclear. Trimming took off 7 bases at V and 8 bases at J, with 14 bases between the two ends. Germline CDR1 reads DFQATT; CDR2 reads SNEGSKA (reference sequence). The CDR3 has 11 amino acids. CDR3 sequence (DNA): TGCAGTGGGTTAAACTTACCCGAAGCTTTCTTT. Protein: CSGLNLPEAFF.

This clonotype showed up many times. The chain employs TRBV20-1 and TRBJ2-5; D remains ambiguous. Germline lookup yields CDR1 DFQATT and CDR2 SNEGSKA (reference sequence). V lost 1 base to trimming and J lost 4 bases, with 7 bases between them. The length of the CDR3 is 12 residues. In nucleotides, the CDR3 is TGCAGTGCTAGAGTCCCTGTAGAGACCCAGTACTTC. Protein product: CSARVPVETQYF.

This clonotype was seen at least ten times. The V gene is TRBV7-3, the J gene TRBJ2-3; D not certain. Germline V lookup: CDR1 SGHTA, CDR2 FQGTGA. The V end lost 1 base, the J end lost 2 bases, and 7 bases lay between the germline ends. The CDR3 consists of 14 residues. The CDR3 nucleotides read TGTGCCAGCAGCTTAAATACTAACACAGATACGCAGTATTTT. This codes for CASSLNTNTDTQYF.

This clonotype was recorded many times. The V gene is TRBV9, the J gene TRBJ2-3; no clear D gene. This CDR3 is 15 amino acids long. Trimming removed 2 bases at V and 1 base at J, with 11 bases between. The V gene's germline CDR1 is SGDLS and CDR2 YYNGEE. CDR3 DNA sequence: TGTGCCAGCAGCGTCTACGAAGGTGGCACAGATACGCAGTATTTT. Translating gives CASSVYEGGTDTQYF.

This clonotype has only a few counts. The chain recombines TRBV18 with TRBJ1-5; D is perhaps TRBD1 (6 bases). CDR1 and CDR2 (germline): KGHSH, LQKENI. Between the trimmed V and J ends, which lost 0 bases and 6 bases, there was a span of 12 bases. The CDR3 sequence is 15 residues long. The CDR3 nucleotides are TGTGCCAGCTCACCACCGGCAGGGGCTGGTCAGCCCCAGCATTTT. As protein: CASSPPAGAGQPQHF.

There are many counts of this clonotype. The chain joins TRBV6-1 to TRBJ1-4, with no clear D. V gave up 3 bases and J gave up 8 bases, with 10 bases separating them. The length of the CDR3 is 13 residues. The germline CDR1 and CDR2 sequences are MNHNS and SASEGT. CDR3 nucleotide sequence: TGTGCCAGCAGTGATCAGGCGGGGGAAAAACTGTTTTTT. It encodes CASSDQAGEKLFF.

This clonotype was seen ten or more times. This chain connects TRBV3-1 to TRBJ1-1; D is undetermined. The CDR3 consists of 14 residues. Per the germline V gene, CDR1 is LGHDT and CDR2 is YNNKEL (reference sequence). Trimming removed 6 bases from V and 10 bases from J, with 21 bases in between. The CDR3 DNA reads as TGTGCCAGCAGTTACAGTAGACTAAATCAGAGAGCTTTCTTT. Translating gives CASSYSRLNQRAFF.

In this sample, this clonotype turned up many times. This sequence joins TRBV5-1 and TRBJ2-7; D is perhaps TRBD1 (5 bases). The CDR3 contains 18 residues. The germline V gene encodes CDR1 SGHRS and CDR2 YFSETQ. Trimming left V 1 base short and J 3 bases short, with 23 bases between. The DNA for the CDR3 is TGCGCCAGCAGCTTGAGGGGTTCCCTTTCACCTCCCTTCTACGAGCAGTACTTC. It specifies CASSLRGSLSPPFYEQYF.

The rearrangement joins TRBV7-9 to TRBJ1-5; D remains unclear. Per germline, CDR1 SEHNR and CDR2 FQNEAQ (reference sequence). The CDR3 is 12 amino acids. V lost 5 bases and J 5 bases, leaving 7 bases between the germline ends. CDR3 sequence: CASSRDDQPQHF. The DNA of the CDR3 is TGTGCCAGCAGCAGAGACGATCAGCCCCAGCATTTT.

This clonotype was detected many times. The V gene is TRBV6-6, the J gene TRBJ1-2, with unresolved D. Germline lookup yields CDR1 MNHNY and CDR2 SVGAGI (reference sequence). Trimming stripped 5 bases from V and 9 bases from J, with 16 bases between. The CDR3 is made up of 13 amino acids. For the CDR3, the DNA is TGTGCCAGCAGTCCGACCTTCCCCCTATGCTACACCTTC. Translated: CASSPTFPLCYTF.

This clonotype was seen repeatedly, ten times or more. V and J are TRBV24-1 and TRBJ2-1; 9 nucleotides match TRBD1. The CDR3 is made up of 17 amino acids. V gave up 7 bases and J gave up 2 bases; unmatched junction bases: 11. Germline CDR1 reads KGHDR; CDR2 reads SFDVKD. CDR3 region: CATRQPGQGSTYNEQFF. The CDR3 DNA reads as TGTGCCACCAGGCAGCCGGGACAGGGTTCCACCTACAATGAGCAGTTCTTC.